Below, 11 T cell receptor beta chains from the same sample are listed, as sequenced in a study of cytomegalovirus exposure and HLA in healthy donors. Vbeta (60) and Jbeta (13) primers were used in the PCR. This table comes from immunoSEQ multiplex PCR, and its TCRdb copy is limited to in-frame clones, with some not included. The table lists roughly 120,000 clones, roughly two thirds of them singletons. The material sequenced was PBMCs. These receptors all stem from a man aged 25 to 40 in good health and CMV-seropositive.

J is TRBJ2-1 and V is TRBV7-3; 10 nucleotides match TRBD2. V lost 5 bases and J lost 12; bases outside the gene matches: 4. The CDR3 is 12 amino acids. Germline-derived CDR1 and CDR2 are SGHTA and FQGTGA. CDR3 loop: CASSAAGGRQFF. CDR3 DNA sequence: TGTGCCAGCAGCGCAGCGGGGGGGCGGCAGTTCTTC.

This chain joins TRBV7-2 and TRBJ1-2; TRBD1 matches at 7 bases. From germline, CDR1 is SGHTA and CDR2 FQGNSA. V gave up 5 bases and J gave up 4 bases; unmatched junction bases: 4. This CDR3 comprises 13 residues. CDR3 sequence (DNA): TGTGCCAGCAGCAGGTCAGGGGGCTATGGCTACACCTTC. Translation: CASSRSGGYGYTF.

V and J are TRBV9 and TRBJ2-3; 10 bases are shared with TRBD2. V shed 3 bases, J shed 0 bases, and the junction held 10 bases outside the gene matches. CDR1 SGDLS and CDR2 YYNGEE come from the germline V gene. The CDR3 runs 18 residues. In nucleotides, the CDR3 is TGTGCCAGCAGCGCTCAAGCGGGAGGGCTTCCTAGCACAGATACGCAGTATTTT. Its protein is CASSAQAGGLPSTDTQYF.

V usage is TRBV27 and J usage is TRBJ2-3; 7 positions agree with TRBD1. The CDR3 spans 15 residues. V lost 4 bases, J lost 0 bases, and 4 bases stayed unmatched. Germline V gives CDR1 MNHEY, CDR2 SMNVEV (reference sequence). CDR3 bases: TGTGCCAGCAGTTCACCGGGACAGAGCACAGATACGCAGTATTTT. This sequence encodes CASSSPGQSTDTQYF.

The V and J genes are TRBV7-2 and TRBJ2-7; the match to TRBD2 covers 11 bases. The V segment lost 2 bases and the J segment 4 bases; nucleotides outside the gene matches: 16. Germline V lookup: CDR1 SGHTA, CDR2 FQGNSA. This CDR3 has 19 residues. The CDR3 protein is CASSLPKPSTSGRLYEQYF. CDR3 coding DNA: TGTGCCAGCAGCTTACCAAAACCCTCTACTAGCGGGAGATTATACGAGCAGTACTTC. Full variable domain (rest looked up from reference TRBV7-2 and TRBJ2-7): GAGVSQSPSNKVTEKGKDVELRCDPISGHTALYWYRQSLGQGLEFLIYFQGNSAPDKSGLPSDRFSAERTGGSVSTLTIQRTQQEDSAVYLCASSLPKPSTSGRLYEQYFGPGTRLTVT.

The chain links TRBV7-3 to TRBJ1-3; tentative D call: TRBD1 (5 bases). The CDR3 is 15 amino acids. Germline V gene lookup returns CDR1 SGHTA and CDR2 FQGTGA. V shed 6 bases and J shed 3 bases, with 15 bases lying between them. CDR3 in amino acids: CASSRTAGFGNTIYF. The CDR3 region has the DNA TGTGCCAGCAGTCGAACGGCAGGGTTTGGAAACACCATATATTTT.

The rearrangement joins TRBV29-1 to TRBJ1-4; no clear D. The V and J ends lost 2 bases and 7 bases respectively, with 11 bases between them. The CDR3 has 13 residues. The germline gives CDR1 SQVTM, CDR2 ANQGSEA. CDR3 amino acids: CSVERGMGEKLFF. For the CDR3, the DNA is TGCAGCGTTGAACGGGGTATGGGTGAAAAACTGTTTTTT.

The V and J genes are TRBV7-9 and TRBJ2-7; 7 nucleotides align to TRBD2. CDR1 is SEHNR, CDR2 FQNEAQ, per germline (reference sequence). J gave up 1 base and V 2 bases, and 2 bases lay outside the gene matches. This CDR3 has 14 amino acids. CDR3 DNA: TGTGCCAGCAGCTTACGGGAGGAATCCTACGAGCAGTACTTC. It encodes CASSLREESYEQYF. Full variable domain (missing parts from reference TRBV7-9 and TRBJ2-7): DTGVSQNPRHKITKRGQNVTFRCDPISEHNRLYWYRQTLGQGPEFLTYFQNEAQLEKSRLLSDRFSAERPKGSFSTLEIQRTEQGDSAMYLCASSLREESYEQYFGPGTRLTVT.

J is TRBJ2-3 and V is TRBV4-1, with D tentatively TRBD2 (6 bases). The CDR3 covers 13 residues. Germline V gives CDR1 MGHRA, CDR2 YSYEKL. Deletions cut 3 bases from V and 3 bases from J, with 7 bases between. The CDR3 DNA sequence: TGCGCCAGCAGCCACGGGAGAACAGATACGCAGTATTTT. It encodes CASSHGRTDTQYF.

This chain joins TRBV5-1 and TRBJ2-6; perhaps TRBD1 as D (6 bases). V dropped 4 bases and J dropped 4 bases, with 15 bases sitting between them. The germline V gene has CDR1 SGHRS and CDR2 YFSETQ. The CDR3 sequence is 16 residues long. CDR3 amino acids: CASSKQGPPGANVLTF. The CDR3 DNA reads TGCGCCAGCAGCAAACAGGGCCCCCCCGGGGCCAACGTCCTGACTTTC.

The CDR3 bases are TGTGCCAGCAGCCCGGAGGGGGAGGGCCGAGAAGATACGCAGTATTTT. This gives the protein CASSPEGEGREDTQYF. This rearrangement joins TRBV7-8 to TRBJ2-3; D might be TRBD2 (7 bases). Germline assignment: CDR1 SGHVS and CDR2 FQNEAQ. The CDR3 is made up of 16 amino acids. Trimming removed 5 bases at V and 5 bases at J, with 20 bases between.